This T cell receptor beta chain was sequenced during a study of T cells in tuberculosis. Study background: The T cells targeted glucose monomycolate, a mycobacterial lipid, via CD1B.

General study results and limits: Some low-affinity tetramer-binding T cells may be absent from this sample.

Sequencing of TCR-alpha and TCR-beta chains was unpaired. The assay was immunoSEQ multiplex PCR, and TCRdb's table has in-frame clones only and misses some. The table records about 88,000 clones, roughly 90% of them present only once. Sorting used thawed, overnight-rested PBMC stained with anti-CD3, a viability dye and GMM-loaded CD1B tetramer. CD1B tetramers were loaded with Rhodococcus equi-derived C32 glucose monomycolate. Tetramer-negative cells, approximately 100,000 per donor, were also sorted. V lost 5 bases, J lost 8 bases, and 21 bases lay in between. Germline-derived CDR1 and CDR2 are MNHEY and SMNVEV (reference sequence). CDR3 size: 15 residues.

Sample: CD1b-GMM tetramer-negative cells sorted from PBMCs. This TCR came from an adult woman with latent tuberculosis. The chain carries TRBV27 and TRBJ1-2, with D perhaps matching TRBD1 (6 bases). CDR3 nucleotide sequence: TGTGCCAGCAGTCAATCGGGGGGGCCTCTAGGGGGCTACACCTTC. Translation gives CASSQSGGPLGGYTF.